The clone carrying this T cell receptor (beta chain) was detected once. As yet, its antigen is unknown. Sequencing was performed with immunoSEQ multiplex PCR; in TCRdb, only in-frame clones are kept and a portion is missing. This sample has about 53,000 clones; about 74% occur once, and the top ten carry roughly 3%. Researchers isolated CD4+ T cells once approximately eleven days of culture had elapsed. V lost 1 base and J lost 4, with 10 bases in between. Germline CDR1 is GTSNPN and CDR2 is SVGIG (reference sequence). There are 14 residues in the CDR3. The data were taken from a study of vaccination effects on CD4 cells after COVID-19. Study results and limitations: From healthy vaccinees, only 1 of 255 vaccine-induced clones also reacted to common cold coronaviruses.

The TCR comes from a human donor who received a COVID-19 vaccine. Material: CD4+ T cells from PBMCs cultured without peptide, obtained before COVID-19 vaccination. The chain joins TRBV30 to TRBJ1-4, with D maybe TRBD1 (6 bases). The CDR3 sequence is CAWSAPGVNEKLFF. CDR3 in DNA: TGTGCCTGGAGTGCCCCAGGGGTTAATGAAAAACTGTTTTTT.